These T cell receptor beta chains were read from a single sample in a study of cytotoxic CD8 clonotypes in ibrutinib-treated CLL. Assay: immunoSEQ multiplex PCR; the TCRdb copy retains only in-frame clones and omits some. Seen here are some 150,000 clones, approximately 77% observed once, and the top ten hold around 30%. The specimen comprised PBMCs, sampled after 12 months of ibrutinib treatment. Source of these receptors: a human donor with chronic lymphocytic leukemia. Each CDR3 is given with its conserved first and last residue. Fields, in order: J gene, V gene, clone size, D gene, CDR3 DNA, CDR3 protein. The D gene is left open where the match is weak. Clone size is given for some rows only: seen once, a few or many times, or a class if the clone is expanded.

J gene: TRBJ2-7; V gene: TRBV10-2; clone size: once; D gene: TRBD1; CDR3 DNA: TGCGCCAGCAGGGTGGGACAGGGCTCCTACGAGCAGTACTTC; CDR3 protein: CASRVGQGSYEQYF
J gene: TRBJ2-5; V gene: TRBV2; clone size: NA; D gene: TRBD2; CDR3 DNA: TGTGCCAGCAGGGGGACTATAGGAGAGACCCAGTACTTC; CDR3 protein: CASRGTIGETQYF
J gene: TRBJ2-7; V gene: TRBV21-1; clone size: NA; D gene: NA; CDR3 DNA: TGTGCCAGCAGTTGGGGGGGTGCAGGGTCGTGGTCCTACGAGCAGTACTTC; CDR3 protein: CASSWGGAGSWSYEQYF
J gene: TRBJ1-3; V gene: TRBV19; clone size: NA; D gene: TRBD1; CDR3 DNA: TGTGCCAGTAGTGTGACAGGGGCTGGAAACACCATATATTTT; CDR3 protein: CASSVTGAGNTIYF
J gene: TRBJ2-3; V gene: TRBV4-1; clone size: few; D gene: NA; CDR3 DNA: TGCGCCAGCAGCCATCCTAGAGATACGCAGTATTTT; CDR3 protein: CASSHPRDTQYF
J gene: TRBJ2-2; V gene: TRBV18; clone size: NA; D gene: NA; CDR3 DNA: TGTGCCAGCTCACCAACCGGGGAGCTGTTTTTT; CDR3 protein: CASSPTGELFF
J gene: TRBJ1-5; V gene: TRBV18; clone size: NA; D gene: NA; CDR3 DNA: TGTGCCAGCTCACCGACAAGTGACAGTGCTCAGCCCCAGCATTTT; CDR3 protein: CASSPTSDSAQPQHF
J gene: TRBJ2-5; V gene: TRBV11-2; clone size: NA; D gene: NA; CDR3 DNA: TGTGCCAGCAGCTCCGCTCGGGGGTGGCAAGAGACCCAGTACTTC; CDR3 protein: CASSSARGWQETQYF
J gene: TRBJ2-3; V gene: TRBV5-1; clone size: NA; D gene: NA; CDR3 DNA: TGCGCCAGCAGCTCAGGGGATCCGGGTACGCAGTATTTT; CDR3 protein: CASSSGDPGTQYF
J gene: TRBJ2-4; V gene: TRBV15; clone size: NA; D gene: TRBD1; CDR3 DNA: TGTGCCACCAGCAGAGATGGACAGGGGGCACTAAAAAACATTCAGTACTTC; CDR3 protein: CATSRDGQGALKNIQYF
J gene: TRBJ2-7; V gene: TRBV2; clone size: few; D gene: NA; CDR3 DNA: TGTGCCGGTATGAATCCTACGAGCCAGCAGTACTTC; CDR3 protein: CAGMNPTSQQYF
J gene: TRBJ2-2; V gene: TRBV29-1; clone size: NA; D gene: TRBD1; CDR3 DNA: TGCAGCGTTAGACAGGGGGGGAACACCGGGGAGCTGTTTTTT; CDR3 protein: CSVRQGGNTGELFF
J gene: TRBJ1-4; V gene: TRBV6-6; clone size: NA; D gene: NA; CDR3 DNA: TGTGCCAGCAGTTCGACAACAGCTGAAAAACTGTTTTTT; CDR3 protein: CASSSTTAEKLFF
J gene: TRBJ2-7; V gene: TRBV19; clone size: NA; D gene: NA; CDR3 DNA: TGTGCCAGCCGGAGCGCGATCGGCTCCTACGAGCAGTACTTC; CDR3 protein: CASRSAIGSYEQYF
J gene: TRBJ2-7; V gene: TRBV20-1; clone size: NA; D gene: NA; CDR3 DNA: TGCAGTGCCTTCGGGTACGAGCAGTACTTC; CDR3 protein: CSAFGYEQYF
J gene: TRBJ2-1; V gene: TRBV6-5; clone size: few; D gene: NA; CDR3 DNA: TGTGCCAGCAGTTACTCCCGGACGCTCTACAATGAGCAGTTCTTC; CDR3 protein: CASSYSRTLYNEQFF
J gene: TRBJ1-1; V gene: TRBV5-1; clone size: many; D gene: NA; CDR3 DNA: TGCGCCAGCAGGTTAGGGGGGAACACTGAAGCTTTCTTT; CDR3 protein: CASRLGGNTEAFF
J gene: TRBJ1-2; V gene: TRBV28; clone size: once; D gene: NA; CDR3 DNA: TGTGCCAGCAGTTTATGGATAGGGGGGCTTGGCTACACCTTC; CDR3 protein: CASSLWIGGLGYTF
J gene: TRBJ2-7; V gene: TRBV5-4; clone size: NA; D gene: TRBD2; CDR3 DNA: TGTGCCAGCAGGTTACCCGGGACTAGCGGGGTTGAGCAGTACTTC; CDR3 protein: CASRLPGTSGVEQYF
J gene: TRBJ1-4; V gene: TRBV7-6; clone size: NA; D gene: NA; CDR3 DNA: TGTGCCAGCAGCCCGGACAGTAATGAAAAACTGTTTTTT; CDR3 protein: CASSPDSNEKLFF
J gene: TRBJ2-1; V gene: TRBV7-6; clone size: NA; D gene: NA; CDR3 DNA: TGTGCCAGCAGCTTAGGCTTCTCCAATGAGCAGTTCTTC; CDR3 protein: CASSLGFSNEQFF
J gene: TRBJ2-5; V gene: TRBV9; clone size: once; D gene: TRBD2; CDR3 DNA: TGTGCCAGCAGCGTAGGGGGAGGGCGGTGGGAGACCCAGTACTTC; CDR3 protein: CASSVGGGRWETQYF
J gene: TRBJ2-5; V gene: TRBV5-1; clone size: NA; D gene: NA; CDR3 DNA: TGCGCCAGCAGCTTTTCCCCGGGCACACAAGAGACCCAGTACTTC; CDR3 protein: CASSFSPGTQETQYF
J gene: TRBJ1-1; V gene: TRBV6-6; clone size: NA; D gene: NA; CDR3 DNA: TGTGCCAGCAGTCCCTCAGGGAGCGCTGAAGCTTTCTTT; CDR3 protein: CASSPSGSAEAFF
J gene: TRBJ1-1; V gene: TRBV2; clone size: NA; D gene: NA; CDR3 DNA: TGTGCCAGCAGTGAAGCGCCACGGGGGGCGGCTTTCTTT; CDR3 protein: CASSEAPRGAAFF
J gene: TRBJ2-7; V gene: TRBV5-8; clone size: NA; D gene: TRBD2; CDR3 DNA: TGTGCCAGCAGCTCCGGACTAGGCTACGAGCAGTACTTC; CDR3 protein: CASSSGLGYEQYF
J gene: TRBJ1-2; V gene: TRBV28; clone size: NA; D gene: NA; CDR3 DNA: TGTGCCAGCAGTTTAAAAGACAGGTACTATGGCTACACCTTC; CDR3 protein: CASSLKDRYYGYTF
J gene: TRBJ1-1; V gene: TRBV7-9; clone size: NA; D gene: NA; CDR3 DNA: TGTGCCAGCAGCTCCTCAGGGGACCTTAAGCCTGAAGCTTTCTTT; CDR3 protein: CASSSSGDLKPEAFF
J gene: TRBJ1-3; V gene: TRBV5-6; clone size: NA; D gene: TRBD1; CDR3 DNA: TGTGCCAGCAGCGCCCAGGGGGCGCGGGGAAACACCATATATTTT; CDR3 protein: CASSAQGARGNTIYF
J gene: TRBJ1-5; V gene: TRBV27; clone size: NA; D gene: NA; CDR3 DNA: TGTGCCAGCAGTTTGGCCCGGGAGCATCAATCCCAGCATTTT; CDR3 protein: CASSLAREHQSQHF
J gene: TRBJ1-2; V gene: TRBV13; clone size: NA; D gene: NA; CDR3 DNA: TGTGCCAGCAGCTTTCAGGGAGGGAACTATGGCTACACCTTC; CDR3 protein: CASSFQGGNYGYTF
J gene: TRBJ1-5; V gene: TRBV10-3; clone size: NA; D gene: TRBD1; CDR3 DNA: TGTGCCACCGGACAGGGTGAGGGCAATCAGCCCCAGCATTTT; CDR3 protein: CATGQGEGNQPQHF
J gene: TRBJ2-7; V gene: TRBV4-1; clone size: NA; D gene: TRBD2; CDR3 DNA: TGCGCCAGCAGCGAACAGGCTAGCGGGCGGGTGCAGTACTTC; CDR3 protein: CASSEQASGRVQYF
J gene: TRBJ1-2; V gene: TRBV19; clone size: few; D gene: NA; CDR3 DNA: TGTGCCAGTAGTATATTGGACCAGCCTTGCACCTTC; CDR3 protein: CASSILDQPCTF
J gene: TRBJ2-1; V gene: TRBV30; clone size: NA; D gene: NA; CDR3 DNA: TGTGCCTGGAGTGGGGGGACACAGAATTACTACAATGAGCAGTTCTTC; CDR3 protein: CAWSGGTQNYYNEQFF
J gene: TRBJ1-1; V gene: TRBV27; clone size: NA; D gene: NA; CDR3 DNA: TGTGCCAGTAAGGATATCTTGAACACTGAAGCTTTCTTT; CDR3 protein: CASKDILNTEAFF
J gene: TRBJ2-1; V gene: TRBV19; clone size: once; D gene: TRBD1; CDR3 DNA: TGTGCCAGTAGTATAGGACAGGGGGCGAGCTCCTACAATGAGCAGTTCTTC; CDR3 protein: CASSIGQGASSYNEQFF
J gene: TRBJ2-6; V gene: TRBV19; clone size: NA; D gene: NA; CDR3 DNA: TGTGCCTCCTGGGGGGGCTTTGGGGCCAACGTCCTGACTTTC; CDR3 protein: CASWGGFGANVLTF
J gene: TRBJ2-3; V gene: TRBV6-1; clone size: NA; D gene: TRBD2; CDR3 DNA: TGTGCCAGCAGTGAGCGGACTAGCGGAATCACAGATACGCAGTATTTT; CDR3 protein: CASSERTSGITDTQYF
J gene: TRBJ1-1; V gene: TRBV6-6; clone size: NA; D gene: TRBD1; CDR3 DNA: TGTGCCAGCAGTTACCAGGGGGCGAACACTGAAGCTTTCTTT; CDR3 protein: CASSYQGANTEAFF
J gene: TRBJ2-3; V gene: TRBV9; clone size: many; D gene: TRBD2; CDR3 DNA: TGTGCCAGCAGCGTAGGGACTGGACTAGCGGGAGATACGCAGTATTTT; CDR3 protein: CASSVGTGLAGDTQYF